This TCR beta chain was obtained from a study of T cell responses to AZD1222 COVID-19 vaccine. In the study overall: Pooling was applied to second doses at about 4 or about 12 weeks. Study conclusions and caveats: Most donors were white British and more were female, and clonal diversity was possibly underestimated.

This clone is judged medium-sized. The antigen is not known. The data were produced by immunoSEQ multiplex PCR, yet TCRdb's version contains in-frame clones alone and is incomplete. The table lists around 130,000 clones, roughly 84% of them singletons. Trimming shortened V by 11 bases and J by 3 bases, and 29 bases separated the two germline ends. The germline V gene has CDR1 SGHTA and CDR2 FQGTGA. The CDR3 runs to 17 residues. The chain recombines TRBV7-3 with TRBJ2-7, with a possible D match to TRBD2 (5 bases). This TCR came from an adult in good health. The specimen comprised peripheral blood, sampled on day 0 of AZD1222 vaccination. In DNA, the CDR3 is TGTGCCCTCAGCTTAACCACCTCGACTATGCTTCGCTACGAGCAGTACTTC. The encoded protein is CALSLTTSTMLRYEQYF. The variable domain in full, with the rest retrieved from reference TRBV7-3 and TRBJ2-7, is GAGVSQTPSNKVTEKGKYVELRCDPISGHTALYWYRQSLGQGPEFLIYFQGTGAADDSGLPNDRFFAVRPEGSVSTLKIQRTERGDSAVYLCALSLTTSTMLRYEQYFGPGTRLTVT.